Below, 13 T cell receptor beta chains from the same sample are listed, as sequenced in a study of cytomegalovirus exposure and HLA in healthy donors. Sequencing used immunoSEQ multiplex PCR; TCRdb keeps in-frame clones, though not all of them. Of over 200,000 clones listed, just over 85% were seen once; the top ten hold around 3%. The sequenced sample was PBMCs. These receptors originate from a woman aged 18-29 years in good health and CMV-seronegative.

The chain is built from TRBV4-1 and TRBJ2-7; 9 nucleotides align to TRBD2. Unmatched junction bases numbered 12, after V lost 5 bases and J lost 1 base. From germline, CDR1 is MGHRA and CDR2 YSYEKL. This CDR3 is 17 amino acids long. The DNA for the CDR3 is TGCGCCAGCAGCAGCCTTGCGGGAGGGTTCGAATCCTACGAGCAGTACTTC. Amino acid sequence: CASSSLAGGFESYEQYF.

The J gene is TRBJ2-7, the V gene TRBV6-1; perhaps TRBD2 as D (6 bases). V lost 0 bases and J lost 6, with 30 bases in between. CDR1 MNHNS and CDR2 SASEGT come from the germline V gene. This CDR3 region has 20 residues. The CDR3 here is CASSEAIPGTGQTGDSEQYF. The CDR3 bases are TGTGCCAGCAGTGAAGCCATCCCGGGAACCGGGCAAACGGGAGATTCCGAGCAGTACTTC.

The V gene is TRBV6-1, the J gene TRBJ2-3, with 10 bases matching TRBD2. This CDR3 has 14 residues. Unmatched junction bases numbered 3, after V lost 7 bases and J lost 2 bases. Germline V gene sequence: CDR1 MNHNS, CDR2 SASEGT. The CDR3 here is CASTSGRITDTQYF. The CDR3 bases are TGTGCCAGCACTAGCGGGAGAATCACAGATACGCAGTATTTT.

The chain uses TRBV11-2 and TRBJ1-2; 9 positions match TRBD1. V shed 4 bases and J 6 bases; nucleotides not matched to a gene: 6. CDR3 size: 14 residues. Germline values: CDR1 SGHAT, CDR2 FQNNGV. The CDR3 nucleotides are TGTGCCAGCAGCTCGGGACAGGGTACTGATGGCTACACCTTC. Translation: CASSSGQGTDGYTF.

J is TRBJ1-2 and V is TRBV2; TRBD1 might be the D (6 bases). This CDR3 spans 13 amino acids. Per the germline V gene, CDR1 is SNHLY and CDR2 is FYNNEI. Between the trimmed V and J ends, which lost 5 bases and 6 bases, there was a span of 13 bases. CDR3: CASSQQGRDGYTF. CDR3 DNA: TGTGCCAGCAGTCAACAGGGTCGGGATGGCTACACCTTC.

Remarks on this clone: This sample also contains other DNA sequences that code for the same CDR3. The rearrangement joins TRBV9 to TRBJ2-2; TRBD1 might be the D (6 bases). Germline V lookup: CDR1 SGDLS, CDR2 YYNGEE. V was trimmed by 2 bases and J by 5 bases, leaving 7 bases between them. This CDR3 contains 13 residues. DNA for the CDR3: TGTGCCAGCAGCGTTGGGACAACCGGGGAGCTGTTTTTT. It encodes CASSVGTTGELFF.

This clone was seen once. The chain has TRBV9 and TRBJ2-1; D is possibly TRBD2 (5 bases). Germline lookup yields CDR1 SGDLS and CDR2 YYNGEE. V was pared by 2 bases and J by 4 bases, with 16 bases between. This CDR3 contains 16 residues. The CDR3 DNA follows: TGTGCCAGCAGCGTCGAGGATGGAGCGGCGTACAATGAGCAGTTCTTC. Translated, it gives CASSVEDGAAYNEQFF.

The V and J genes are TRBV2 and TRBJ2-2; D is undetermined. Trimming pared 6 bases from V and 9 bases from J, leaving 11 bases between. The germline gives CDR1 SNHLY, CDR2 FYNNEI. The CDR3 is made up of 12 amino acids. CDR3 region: CASRSDSRELFF. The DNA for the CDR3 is TGTGCCAGCAGGTCTGACTCCCGGGAGCTGTTTTTT.

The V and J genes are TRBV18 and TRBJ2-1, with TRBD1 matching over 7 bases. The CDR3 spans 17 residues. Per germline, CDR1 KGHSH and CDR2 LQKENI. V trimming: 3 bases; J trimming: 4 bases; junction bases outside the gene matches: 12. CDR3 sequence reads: CASSPLQGSSFYNEQFF. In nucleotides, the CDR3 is TGTGCCAGCTCACCCCTACAGGGGTCCTCTTTTTACAATGAGCAGTTCTTC.

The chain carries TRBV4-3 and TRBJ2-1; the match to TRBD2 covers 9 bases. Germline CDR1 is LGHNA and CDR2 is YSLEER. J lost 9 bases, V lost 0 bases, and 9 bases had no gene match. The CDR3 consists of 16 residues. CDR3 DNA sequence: TGCGCCAGCAGCCAAGATATAGCGGGAGTTCCGCTTGAGCAGTTCTTC. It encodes CASSQDIAGVPLEQFF.

CDR3: CASTSWQGTPGANVLTF. CDR3 nucleotide sequence: TGTGCCAGCACGTCGTGGCAGGGGACCCCTGGGGCCAACGTCCTGACTTTC. This rearrangement joins TRBV27 to TRBJ2-6; a possible D gene is TRBD1 (6 bases). This CDR3 region has 17 residues. From germline, CDR1 is MNHEY and CDR2 SMNVEV (reference sequence). Trimming pared 7 bases from V and 2 bases from J, leaving 18 bases between.

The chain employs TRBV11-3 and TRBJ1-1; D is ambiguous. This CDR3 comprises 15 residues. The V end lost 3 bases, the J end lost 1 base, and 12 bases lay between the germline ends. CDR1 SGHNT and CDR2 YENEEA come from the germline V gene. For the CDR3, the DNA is TGTGCCAGCAGCTTTGCCGAGCCTCAGAACACTGAAGCTTTCTTT. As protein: CASSFAEPQNTEAFF.

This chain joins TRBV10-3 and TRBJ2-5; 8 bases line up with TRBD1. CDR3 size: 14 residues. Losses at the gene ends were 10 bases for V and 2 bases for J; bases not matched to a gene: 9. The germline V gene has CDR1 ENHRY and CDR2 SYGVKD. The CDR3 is CATTTGDLQETQYF. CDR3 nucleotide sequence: TGTGCCACCACGACAGGGGACCTACAAGAGACCCAGTACTTC.